The T cell receptor (beta chain) described here comes from a study of T cell repertoires in cytomegalovirus infection. Study as a whole: Signatures in public TCR beta sequences pointed to both CMV infection and matching HLA type.

TCRdb analysed the reads with MiXCR anew, one entry per CDR3 protein. This sample has 700,000 to 850,000 distinct CDR3 sequences, with around a third found just once. The CDR3 runs 18 residues. J was trimmed by 7 bases and V by 4 bases; bases with no gene match: 14. Germline values: CDR1 SGHVS, CDR2 FNYEAQ. As regards this clonotype: What it binds is unknown.

This material consisted of cultured CD8+ T cells from PBMCs, taken from culture after CMV antigen stimulation. This clonotype originated in a human donor in good health (CMV status not recorded). Some clones in this sample may be carry-over from other donors' samples. V and J are TRBV7-6 and TRBJ2-2; 11 positions agree with TRBD1. In nucleotides, the CDR3 is TGTGCCAGCAGCTCGAGCCCTTGGACAGGGGGCGCCGGCGGGGAGCTGTTTTTT. Translated, it gives CASSSSPWTGGAGGELFF. Full variable domain (remainder filled in from reference TRBV7-6 and TRBJ2-2): GAGVSQSPRYKVTKRGQDVALRCDPISGHVSLYWYRQALGQGPEFLTYFNYEAQQDKSGLPNDRFSAERPEGSISTLTIQRTEQRDSAMYRCASSSSPWTGGAGGELFFGEGSRLTVL.